The present TCR beta chain was sequenced within a study of early T cells in non-severe SARS-CoV-2 infection. About the research overall: RNA in bulk from unsorted whole blood was sequenced, and chains were unpaired.

Germline CDR1 ENHRY, CDR2 SYGVKD. Unmatched junction bases numbered 6, after V lost 7 bases and J lost 6 bases. The CDR3 covers 13 residues. Details on this clonotype: The antigen is not known.

Findings and limits, study-wide: The matching step, a VDJdb search, favored anti-spike CD8 responses and missed private and CD4 specificities.

Tagging with unique molecular identifiers was applied to individual cDNA molecules. TCRdb ran MiXCR on the 5' RACE reads and lists one entry per CDR3 protein. The sample holds roughly 93,000 distinct CDR3 sequences, around 10% seen once. Specimen: whole blood. The chain uses TRBV10-3 and TRBJ2-1, with 7 bases that match TRBD1. This receptor was obtained from an adult who was a healthcare worker with PCR-confirmed SARS-CoV-2 infection or an uninfected control (not recorded which). In DNA form, the CDR3 reads TGTGCCATCACTAATGGGGACAGCAATGAGCAGTTCTTC. Its protein product is CAITNGDSNEQFF.